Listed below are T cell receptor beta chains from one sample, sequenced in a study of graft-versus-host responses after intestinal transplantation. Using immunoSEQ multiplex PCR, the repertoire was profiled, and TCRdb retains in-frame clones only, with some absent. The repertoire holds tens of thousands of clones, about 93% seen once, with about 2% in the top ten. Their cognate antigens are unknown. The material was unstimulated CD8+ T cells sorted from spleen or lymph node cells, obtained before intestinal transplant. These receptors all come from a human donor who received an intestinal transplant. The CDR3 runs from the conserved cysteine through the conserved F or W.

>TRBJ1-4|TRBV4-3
CASSQEGQGLANEKLFF
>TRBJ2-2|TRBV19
CASKGVITGELFF
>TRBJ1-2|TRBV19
CASSIDPGSYSYGYTF
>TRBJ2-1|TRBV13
CASRLGGADEQFF
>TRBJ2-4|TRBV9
CASSLGTGNLDIQYF
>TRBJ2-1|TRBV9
CASSVALGTSRNEQFF
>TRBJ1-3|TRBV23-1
CASTRGNTIYF
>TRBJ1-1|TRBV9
CASSPQGQVDTEAFF
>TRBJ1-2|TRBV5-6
CASSLGQGDDTF
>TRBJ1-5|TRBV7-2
CASSLGGGGGNQPQHF
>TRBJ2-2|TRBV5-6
CASSASGDTGELFF
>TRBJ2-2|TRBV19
CASSRHRGQGTGELFF
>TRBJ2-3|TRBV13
CASSLGDNTDTQYF
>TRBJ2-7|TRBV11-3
CASSLTTSSGTEPYEQYF
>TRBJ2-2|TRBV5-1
CASSPGLAGEYTGELFF
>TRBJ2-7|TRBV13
CASSAGGTLTYEQYF
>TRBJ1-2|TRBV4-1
CASSQAGGSNGYTF
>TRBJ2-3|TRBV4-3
CASSQGQGAADTQYF
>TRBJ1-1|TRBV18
CASSPGQGARFTEAFF
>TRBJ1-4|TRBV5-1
CASSLDRGNEKLFF
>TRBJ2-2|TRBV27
CASRRGPGELFF
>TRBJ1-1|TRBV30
CAWSDGGNTEAFF
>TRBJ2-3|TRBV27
CASSAGGLSTDTQYF
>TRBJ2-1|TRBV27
CASSSRDRNYNEQFF
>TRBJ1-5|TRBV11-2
CASSSGQGAHQPQHF
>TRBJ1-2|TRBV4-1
CASSQGGVGGYTF
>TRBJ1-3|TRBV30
CALIQWSSGNTIYF
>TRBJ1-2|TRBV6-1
CASSSGWGYTF
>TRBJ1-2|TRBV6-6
CASSSAGTGGGGYTF
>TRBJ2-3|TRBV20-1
CSAPHKRYF
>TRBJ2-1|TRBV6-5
CASSYHNSGGAFEQFF
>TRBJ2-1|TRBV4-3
CASSQDATSGGRSGSYNEQFF
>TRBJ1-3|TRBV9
CASSVGQGGGNTIYF
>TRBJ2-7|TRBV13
CASSDTGESSYEQYF
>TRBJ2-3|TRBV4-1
CASSQARRGSFDTQYF
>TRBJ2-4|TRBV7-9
CASSLVTGDIQYF